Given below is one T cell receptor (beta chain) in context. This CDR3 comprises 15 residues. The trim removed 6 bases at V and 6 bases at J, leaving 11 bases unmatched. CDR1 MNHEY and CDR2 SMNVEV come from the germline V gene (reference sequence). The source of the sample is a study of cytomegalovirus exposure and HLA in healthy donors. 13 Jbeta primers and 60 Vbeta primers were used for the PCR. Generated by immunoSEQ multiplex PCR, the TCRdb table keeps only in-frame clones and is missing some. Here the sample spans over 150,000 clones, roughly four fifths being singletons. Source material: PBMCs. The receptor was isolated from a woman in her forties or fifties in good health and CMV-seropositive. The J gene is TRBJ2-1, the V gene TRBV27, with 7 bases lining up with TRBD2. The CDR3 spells CASRCLAAECNEQFF. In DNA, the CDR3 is TGTGCCAGCAGGTGCCTAGCGGCGGAGTGCAATGAGCAGTTCTTC.